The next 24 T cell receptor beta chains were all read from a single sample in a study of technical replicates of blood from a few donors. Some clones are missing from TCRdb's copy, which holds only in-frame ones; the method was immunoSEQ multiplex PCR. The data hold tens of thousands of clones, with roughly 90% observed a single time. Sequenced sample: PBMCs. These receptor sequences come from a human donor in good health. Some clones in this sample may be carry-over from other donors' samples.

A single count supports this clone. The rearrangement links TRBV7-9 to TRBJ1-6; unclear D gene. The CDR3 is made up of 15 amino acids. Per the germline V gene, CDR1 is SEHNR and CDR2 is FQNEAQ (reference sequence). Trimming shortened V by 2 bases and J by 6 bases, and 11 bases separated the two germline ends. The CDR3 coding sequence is TGTGCCAGCAGCTTAACACAGAACATTAATTCACCCCTCCACTTT. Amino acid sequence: CASSLTQNINSPLHF.

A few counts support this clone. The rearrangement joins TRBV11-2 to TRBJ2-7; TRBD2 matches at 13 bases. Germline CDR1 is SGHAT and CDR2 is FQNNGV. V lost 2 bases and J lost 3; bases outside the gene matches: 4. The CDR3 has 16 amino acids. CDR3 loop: CASSLPGLAGRYEQYF. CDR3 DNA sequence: TGTGCCAGCAGCTTACCGGGACTAGCGGGACGCTACGAGCAGTACTTC.

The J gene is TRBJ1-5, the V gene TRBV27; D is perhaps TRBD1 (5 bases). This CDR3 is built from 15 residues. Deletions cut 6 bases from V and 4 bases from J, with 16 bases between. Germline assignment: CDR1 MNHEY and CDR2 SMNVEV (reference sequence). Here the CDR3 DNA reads TGTGCCAGCAGCCCCCTTGGCGGGGGGAATCAGCCCCAGCATTTT. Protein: CASSPLGGGNQPQHF.

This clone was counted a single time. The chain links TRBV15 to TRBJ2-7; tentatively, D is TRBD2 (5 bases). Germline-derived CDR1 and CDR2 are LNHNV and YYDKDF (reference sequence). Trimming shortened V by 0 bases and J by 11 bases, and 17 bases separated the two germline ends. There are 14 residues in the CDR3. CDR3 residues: CATSRDYQAEEEYF. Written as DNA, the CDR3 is TGTGCCACCAGCAGAGATTACCAAGCGGAGGAGGAGTACTTC.

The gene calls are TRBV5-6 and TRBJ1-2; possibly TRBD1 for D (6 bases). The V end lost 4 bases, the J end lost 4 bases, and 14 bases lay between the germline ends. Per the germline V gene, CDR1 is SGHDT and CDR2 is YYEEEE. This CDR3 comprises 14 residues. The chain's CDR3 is CASSRRGGGYGYTF. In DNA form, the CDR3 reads TGTGCCAGCAGCCGCAGGGGTGGTGGCTATGGCTACACCTTC.

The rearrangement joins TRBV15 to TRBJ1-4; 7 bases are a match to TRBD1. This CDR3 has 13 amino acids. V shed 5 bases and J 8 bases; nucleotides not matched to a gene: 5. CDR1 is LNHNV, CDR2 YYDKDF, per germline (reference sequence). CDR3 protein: CATSGTETEKLFF. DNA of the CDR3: TGTGCCACCAGCGGGACAGAAACCGAAAAACTGTTTTTT.

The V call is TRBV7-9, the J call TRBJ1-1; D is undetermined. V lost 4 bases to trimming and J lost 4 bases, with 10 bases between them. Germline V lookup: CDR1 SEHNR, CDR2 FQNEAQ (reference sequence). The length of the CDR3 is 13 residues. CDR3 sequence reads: CASSSHGVTEAFF. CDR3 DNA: TGTGCCAGCAGCTCCCACGGGGTCACTGAAGCTTTCTTT.

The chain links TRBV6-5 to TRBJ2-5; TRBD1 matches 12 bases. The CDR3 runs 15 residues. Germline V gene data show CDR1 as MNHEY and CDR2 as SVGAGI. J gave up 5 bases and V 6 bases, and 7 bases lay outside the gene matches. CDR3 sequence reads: CASRPGTGGWETQYF. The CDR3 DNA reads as TGTGCCAGCAGACCCGGGACAGGGGGCTGGGAGACCCAGTACTTC.

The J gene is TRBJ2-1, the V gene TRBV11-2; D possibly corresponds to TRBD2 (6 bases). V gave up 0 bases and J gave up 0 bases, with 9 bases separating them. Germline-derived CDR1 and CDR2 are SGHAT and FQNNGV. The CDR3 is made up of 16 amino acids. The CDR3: CASSLDGGGSYNEQFF. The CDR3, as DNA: TGTGCCAGCAGCTTAGATGGGGGAGGCTCCTACAATGAGCAGTTCTTC.

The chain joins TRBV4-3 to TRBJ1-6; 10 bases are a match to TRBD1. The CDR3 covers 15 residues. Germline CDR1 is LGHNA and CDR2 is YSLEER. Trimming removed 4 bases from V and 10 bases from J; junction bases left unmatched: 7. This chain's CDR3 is CASSPMTGGQSPLHF. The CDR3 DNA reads TGCGCCAGCAGCCCAATGACAGGGGGCCAATCACCCCTCCACTTT.

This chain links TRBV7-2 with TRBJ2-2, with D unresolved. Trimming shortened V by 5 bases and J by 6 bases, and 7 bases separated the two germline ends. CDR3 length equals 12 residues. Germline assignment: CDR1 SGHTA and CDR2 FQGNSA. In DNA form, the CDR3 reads TGTGCCAGCAGCCGCCTAGCCGGGGAGCTGTTTTTT. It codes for CASSRLAGELFF.

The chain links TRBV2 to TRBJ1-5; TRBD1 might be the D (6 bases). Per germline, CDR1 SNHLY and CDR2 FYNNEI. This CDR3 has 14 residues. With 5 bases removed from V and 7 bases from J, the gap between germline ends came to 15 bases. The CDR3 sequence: CASSLGGARQPQHF. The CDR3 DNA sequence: TGTGCCAGCAGTCTGGGGGGGGCCCGACAGCCCCAGCATTTT.

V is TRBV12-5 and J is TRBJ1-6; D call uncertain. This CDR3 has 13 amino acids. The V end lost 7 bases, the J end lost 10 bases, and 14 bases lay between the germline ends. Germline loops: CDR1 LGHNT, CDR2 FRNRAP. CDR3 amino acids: CASALVSGSPLHF. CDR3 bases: TGTGCTAGTGCCTTGGTGTCGGGATCACCCCTCCACTTT. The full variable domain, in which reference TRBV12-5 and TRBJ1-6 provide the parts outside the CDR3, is DARVTQTPRHKVTEMGQEVTMRCQPILGHNTVFWYRQTMMQGLELLAYFRNRAPLDDSGMPKDRFSAEMPDATLATLKIQPSEPRDSAVYFCASALVSGSPLHFGNGTRLTVT.

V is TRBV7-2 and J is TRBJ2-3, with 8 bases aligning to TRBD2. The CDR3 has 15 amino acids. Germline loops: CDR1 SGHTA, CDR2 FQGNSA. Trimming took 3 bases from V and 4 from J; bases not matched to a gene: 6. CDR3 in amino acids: CASSFLAGIADTQYF. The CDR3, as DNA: TGTGCCAGCAGCTTTTTAGCGGGAATTGCAGATACGCAGTATTTT.

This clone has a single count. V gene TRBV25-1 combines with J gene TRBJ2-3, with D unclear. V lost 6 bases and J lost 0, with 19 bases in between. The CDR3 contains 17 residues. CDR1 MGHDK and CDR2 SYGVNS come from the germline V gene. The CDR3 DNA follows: TGTGCCAGCAGCGATGGTCGTCTTACCACTAGCACAGATACGCAGTATTTT. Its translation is CASSDGRLTTSTDTQYF.

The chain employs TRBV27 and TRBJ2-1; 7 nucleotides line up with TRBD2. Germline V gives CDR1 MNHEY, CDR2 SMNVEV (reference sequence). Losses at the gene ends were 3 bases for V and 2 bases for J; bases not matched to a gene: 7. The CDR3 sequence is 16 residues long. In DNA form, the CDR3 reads TGTGCCAGCAGTTTCGCGACTAGCCGGCCCTACAATGAGCAGTTCTTC. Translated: CASSFATSRPYNEQFF.

The CDR3 DNA reads TGTGCCTGGAGCAGTACCTACGAGCAGTACTTC. Amino acid sequence: CAWSSTYEQYF. V gene TRBV30 combines with J gene TRBJ2-7, with D hard to call. Trimming removed 3 bases from V and 2 bases from J, with 5 bases in between. From germline, CDR1 is GTSNPN and CDR2 SVGIG (reference sequence). The CDR3 has 11 residues.

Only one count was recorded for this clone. CDR3 in DNA: TGTGCCAGCAGCTCTCCGGGACAGAGAGTACATCAGCCCCAGCATTTT. It is translated as CASSSPGQRVHQPQHF. The J gene is TRBJ1-5, the V gene TRBV7-8; 7 bases fit TRBD1. The V segment lost 4 bases and the J segment 5 bases; nucleotides outside the gene matches: 11. CDR1 and CDR2 (germline): SGHVS, FQNEAQ. The CDR3 loop spans 16 amino acids.

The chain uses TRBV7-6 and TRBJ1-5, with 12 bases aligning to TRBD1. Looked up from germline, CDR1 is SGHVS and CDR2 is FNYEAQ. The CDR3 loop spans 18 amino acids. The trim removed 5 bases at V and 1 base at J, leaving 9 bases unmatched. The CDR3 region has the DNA TGTGCCAGCAGCCACCCGGGACAGGGGGCTTCGAGCAATCAGCCCCAGCATTTT. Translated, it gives CASSHPGQGASSNQPQHF.

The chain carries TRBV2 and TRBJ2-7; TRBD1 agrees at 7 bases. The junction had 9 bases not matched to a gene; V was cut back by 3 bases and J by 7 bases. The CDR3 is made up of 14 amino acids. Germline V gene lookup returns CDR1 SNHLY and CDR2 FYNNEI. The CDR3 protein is CASSDEGTAMEQYF. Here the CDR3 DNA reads TGTGCCAGCAGTGACGAGGGGACAGCTATGGAGCAGTACTTC.

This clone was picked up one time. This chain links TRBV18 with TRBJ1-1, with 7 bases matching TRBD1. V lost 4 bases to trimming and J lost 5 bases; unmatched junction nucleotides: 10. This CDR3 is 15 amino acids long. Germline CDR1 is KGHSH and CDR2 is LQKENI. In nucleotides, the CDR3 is TGTGCCAGCTCACAGCCGGGACAGAATGGGACTGAAGCTTTCTTT. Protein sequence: CASSQPGQNGTEAFF.

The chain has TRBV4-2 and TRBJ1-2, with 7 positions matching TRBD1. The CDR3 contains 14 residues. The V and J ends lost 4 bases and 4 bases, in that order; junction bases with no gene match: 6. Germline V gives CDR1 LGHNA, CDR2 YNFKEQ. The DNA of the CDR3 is TGTGCCAGCAGCCCCGGACAGGCAAGCTATGGCTACACCTTC. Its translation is CASSPGQASYGYTF.

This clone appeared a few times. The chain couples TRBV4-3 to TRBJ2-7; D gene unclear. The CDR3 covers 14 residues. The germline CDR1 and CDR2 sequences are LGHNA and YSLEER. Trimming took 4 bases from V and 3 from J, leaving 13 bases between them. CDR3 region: CASSPSTGFYEQYF. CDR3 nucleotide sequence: TGCGCCAGCAGCCCGAGCACCGGGTTCTACGAGCAGTACTTC.

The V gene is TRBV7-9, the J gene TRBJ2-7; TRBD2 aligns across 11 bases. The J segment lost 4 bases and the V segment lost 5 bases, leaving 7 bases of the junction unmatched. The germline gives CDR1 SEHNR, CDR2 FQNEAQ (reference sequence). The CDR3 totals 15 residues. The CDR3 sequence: CASSVRLAGRYEQYF. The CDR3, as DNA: TGTGCCAGCAGCGTTCGACTAGCGGGGAGGTACGAGCAGTACTTC.